This TCR beta chain was captured by sequencing in a study of breast tumors, draining lymph nodes, adjacent tissues. Overall study results and limits: Tumor repertoires ranked between lymph nodes and nontumor tissue in diversity, with V and J gene preferences. Data only fit, rather than demonstrated, lymph node origin of most tumor T cells. Data fit most tumor T cells coming from lymph node, expanding in tumor. Tumor and nontumor repertoires were significantly more similar in luminal-like than in basal-like breast cancer.

The lymph nodes were axillary draining lymph nodes from breast cancer patients. This CDR3 region has 16 residues. Germline lookup yields CDR1 SGHVS and CDR2 FNYEAQ. With 3 bases removed from V and 2 bases from J, the gap between germline ends came to 11 bases. On this clonotype itself: The antigen is not known.

One entry per CDR3 protein results from TCRdb running MiXCR on the multiplex PCR reads. This sample yields roughly 260,000 distinct CDR3 sequences, of which more than 30% are seen a single time; about 1% belongs to the top ten. Sample: axillary lymph node tissue. This receptor was taken from a female donor with breast cancer. Some clones in this sample may be carry-over from other donors' samples. The V call is TRBV7-6, the J call TRBJ1-6; D gene uncertain. The CDR3 loop is CASSLGKSPYNSPLHF. CDR3 bases: TGTGCCAGCAGCTTGGGGAAGAGCCCCTATAATTCACCCCTCCACTTT. Full variable domain (remainder filled in from reference TRBV7-6 and TRBJ1-6): GAGVSQSPRYKVTKRGQDVALRCDPISGHVSLYWYRQALGQGPEFLTYFNYEAQQDKSGLPNDRFSAERPEGSISTLTIQRTEQRDSAMYRCASSLGKSPYNSPLHFGNGTRLTVT.